Listed below are T cell receptor beta chains from one sample, sequenced in a study of somatic mutations in cytotoxic T cells in rheumatoid arthritis. The assay was immunoSEQ multiplex PCR, and TCRdb's table has in-frame clones only and misses some. The table has around 20,000 clones, approximately 82% seen once. The sequencing input was CD8+ T cells sorted from blood. All receptors derive from an adult with rheumatoid arthritis. The CDR3 runs from the conserved cysteine through the conserved F or W. The D gene is left open where the match is weak. The size of a clone is reported for some rows only, either as once, few or many, or as a class for expanded clones.

size: once
length: 16
J: TRBJ2-3
D: -
V: TRBV6-1
CDR3: CASSESYPERGDTQYF
DNA: TGTGCCAGCAGTGAATCTTACCCGGAGAGGGGAGATACGCAGTATTTT

size: once
length: 15
J: TRBJ1-1
D: -
V: TRBV4-2
CDR3: CASSQEWGSRTEAFF
DNA: TGTGCCAGCAGCCAAGAATGGGGTTCTCGCACTGAAGCTTTCTTT

size: -
length: 14
J: TRBJ1-5
D: -
V: TRBV9
CDR3: CASSVEGSNQPQHF
DNA: TGTGCCAGCAGCGTAGAGGGAAGTAATCAGCCCCAGCATTTT

size: -
length: 14
J: TRBJ2-3
D: -
V: TRBV7-2
CDR3: CASSLVSVTDTQYF
DNA: TGTGCCAGCAGCTTAGTTAGCGTCACAGATACGCAGTATTTT

size: -
length: 15
J: TRBJ2-1
D: -
V: TRBV7-9
CDR3: CASSLSASNYNEQFF
DNA: TGTGCCAGCAGCTTATCGGCTAGTAACTACAATGAGCAGTTCTTC

size: -
length: 14
J: TRBJ1-4
D: -
V: TRBV27
CDR3: CASSLTGRGEKLFF
DNA: TGTGCCAGCAGTTTAACGGGGAGGGGAGAAAAACTGTTTTTT

size: -
length: 13
J: TRBJ1-4
D: -
V: TRBV6-5
CDR3: CASNLKLLEKLFF
DNA: TGTGCCAGCAATCTAAAGTTGCTTGAAAAACTGTTTTTT

size: -
length: 14
J: TRBJ2-3
D: -
V: TRBV6-1
CDR3: CASSEGDSQDTQYF
DNA: TGTGCCAGCAGTGAAGGGGATAGCCAAGATACGCAGTATTTT

size: -
length: 15
J: TRBJ2-7
D: -
V: TRBV4-3
CDR3: CASSQGPGVVYEQYF
DNA: TGCGCCAGCAGCCAAGGCCCAGGGGTCGTCTACGAGCAGTACTTC

size: -
length: 15
J: TRBJ2-1
D: -
V: TRBV7-6
CDR3: CASSLARSRGNEQFF
DNA: TGTGCCAGCAGCTTAGCCCGCTCTAGGGGCAATGAGCAGTTCTTC

size: medium-sized
length: 15
J: TRBJ2-7
D: TRBD2
V: TRBV6-1
CDR3: CASSEKASGSDEQYF
DNA: TGTGCCAGCAGTGAAAAGGCTAGCGGGAGCGACGAGCAGTACTTC

size: -
length: 14
J: TRBJ2-7
D: -
V: TRBV28
CDR3: CASQSVGILYEQYF
DNA: TGTGCCAGTCAATCGGTCGGGATTCTATACGAGCAGTACTTC

size: -
length: 14
J: TRBJ1-2
D: -
V: TRBV7-2
CDR3: CASSPISGAYGYTF
DNA: TGTGCCAGCAGCCCAATCTCAGGGGCCTATGGCTACACCTTC

size: -
length: 15
J: TRBJ1-1
D: -
V: TRBV4-1
CDR3: CASSQPQVGDTEAFF
DNA: TGCGCCAGCAGCCAGCCACAGGTAGGGGATACTGAAGCTTTCTTT

size: -
length: 16
J: TRBJ1-4
D: -
V: TRBV2
CDR3: CASSVGWLQGNEKLFF
DNA: TGTGCCAGCAGTGTTGGGTGGTTACAGGGTAATGAAAAACTGTTTTTT

size: -
length: 17
J: TRBJ2-3
D: TRBD2
V: TRBV7-8
CDR3: CASSSTLAGLSTDTQYF
DNA: TGTGCCAGCAGCTCCACCTTAGCGGGACTGAGCACAGATACGCAGTATTTT

size: -
length: 12
J: TRBJ1-1
D: -
V: TRBV13
CDR3: CASTGGVTEAFF
DNA: TGTGCCAGCACCGGAGGGGTCACTGAAGCTTTCTTT

size: -
length: 15
J: TRBJ2-2
D: TRBD2
V: TRBV5-1
CDR3: CASSLETSGTGELFF
DNA: TGCGCCAGCAGCTTGGAGACTAGCGGAACCGGGGAGCTGTTTTTT